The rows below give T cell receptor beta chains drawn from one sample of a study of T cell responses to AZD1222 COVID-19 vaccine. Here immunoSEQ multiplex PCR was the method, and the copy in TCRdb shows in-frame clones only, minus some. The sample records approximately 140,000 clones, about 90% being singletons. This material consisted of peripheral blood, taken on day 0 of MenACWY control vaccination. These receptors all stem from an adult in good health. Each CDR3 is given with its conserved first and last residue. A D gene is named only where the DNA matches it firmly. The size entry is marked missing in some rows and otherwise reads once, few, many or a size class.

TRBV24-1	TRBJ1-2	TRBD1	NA	CATSDPRTGDYGYTF	TGTGCCACCAGTGACCCACGGACAGGGGACTATGGCTACACCTTC
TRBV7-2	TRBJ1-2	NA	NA	CASSLGTYLGYTF	TGTGCCAGCAGCTTAGGAACATATCTTGGCTACACCTTC
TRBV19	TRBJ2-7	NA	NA	CASSIDPGNEQYF	TGTGCCAGTAGTATAGATCCGGGGAACGAGCAGTACTTC
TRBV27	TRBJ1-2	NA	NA	CASSDRPSGYTF	TGTGCCAGCAGTGACAGGCCGAGTGGCTACACCTTC
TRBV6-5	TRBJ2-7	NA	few	CASKRTADSYEQYF	TGTGCCAGCAAAAGGACAGCCGACTCCTACGAGCAGTACTTC
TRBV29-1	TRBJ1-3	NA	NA	CSVEATQGAGNTIYF	TGCAGCGTTGAAGCCACACAGGGAGCTGGAAACACCATATATTTT
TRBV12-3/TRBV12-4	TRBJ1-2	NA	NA	CASSLRRDGYTF	TGTGCCAGCAGTTTACGGAGGGATGGCTACACCTTC
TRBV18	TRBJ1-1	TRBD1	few	CASSAGTGGWNTEAFF	TGTGCCAGCTCGGCCGGGACAGGGGGTTGGAACACTGAAGCTTTCTTT
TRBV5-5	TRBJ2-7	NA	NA	CASSQQTVAYEQYF	TGTGCCAGCAGCCAACAGACGGTGGCCTACGAGCAGTACTTC
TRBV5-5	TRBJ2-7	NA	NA	CASSLAPRTPYEQYF	TGTGCCAGCAGCTTGGCTCCACGAACCCCCTACGAGCAGTACTTC
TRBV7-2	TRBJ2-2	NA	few	CASSLVRPPTGELFF	TGTGCCAGCAGCTTAGTTAGGCCCCCTACCGGGGAGCTGTTTTTT
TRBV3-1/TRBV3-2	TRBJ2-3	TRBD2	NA	CASSQVLLATSTDTQYF	TGTGCCAGCAGCCAAGTTCTACTAGCGACTAGCACAGATACGCAGTATTTT
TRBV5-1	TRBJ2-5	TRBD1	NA	CASSGGQGPSETQYF	TGCGCCAGCAGCGGGGGACAGGGCCCCTCAGAGACCCAGTACTTC
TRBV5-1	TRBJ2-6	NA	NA	CASRGGLSSGANVLTF	TGCGCCAGCAGGGGTGGGCTAAGCTCTGGGGCCAACGTCCTGACTTTC